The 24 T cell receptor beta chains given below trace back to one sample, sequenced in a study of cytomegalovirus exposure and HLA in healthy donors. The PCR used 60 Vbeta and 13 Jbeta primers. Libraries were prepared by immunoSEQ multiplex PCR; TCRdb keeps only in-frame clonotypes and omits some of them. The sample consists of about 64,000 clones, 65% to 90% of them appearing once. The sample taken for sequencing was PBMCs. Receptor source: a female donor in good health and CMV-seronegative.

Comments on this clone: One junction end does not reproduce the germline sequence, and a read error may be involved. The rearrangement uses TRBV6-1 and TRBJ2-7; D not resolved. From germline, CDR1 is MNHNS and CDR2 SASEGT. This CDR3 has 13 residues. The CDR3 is CASREGRAYEQYF. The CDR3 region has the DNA TGTGCCAGCAGGGAAGGACGGGCCTACGAGCAGTACTTC.

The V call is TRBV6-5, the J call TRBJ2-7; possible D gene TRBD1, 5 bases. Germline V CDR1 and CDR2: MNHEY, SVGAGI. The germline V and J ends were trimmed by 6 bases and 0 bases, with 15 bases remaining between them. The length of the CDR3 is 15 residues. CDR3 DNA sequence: TGTGCCAGCAGCCGAATCGACAGTCTCTCCTACGAGCAGTACTTC. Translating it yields CASSRIDSLSYEQYF.

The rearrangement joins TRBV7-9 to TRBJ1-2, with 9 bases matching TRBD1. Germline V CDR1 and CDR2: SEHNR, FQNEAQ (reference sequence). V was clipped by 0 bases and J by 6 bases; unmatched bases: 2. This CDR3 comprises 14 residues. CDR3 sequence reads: CASSLAGQGDGYTF. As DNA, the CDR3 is TGTGCCAGCAGCTTAGCGGGACAGGGAGATGGCTACACCTTC.

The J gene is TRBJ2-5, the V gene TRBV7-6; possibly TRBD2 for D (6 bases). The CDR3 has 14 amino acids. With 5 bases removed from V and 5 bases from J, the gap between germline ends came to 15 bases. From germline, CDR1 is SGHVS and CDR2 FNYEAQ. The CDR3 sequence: CASSQELARETQYF. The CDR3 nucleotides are TGTGCCAGCAGCCAAGAACTAGCACGGGAGACCCAGTACTTC.

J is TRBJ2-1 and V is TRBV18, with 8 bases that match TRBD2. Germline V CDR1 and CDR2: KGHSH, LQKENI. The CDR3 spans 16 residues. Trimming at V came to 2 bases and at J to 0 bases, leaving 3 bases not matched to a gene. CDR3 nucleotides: TGTGCCAGCTCACCAGATAGCGGGACCTCCTACAATGAGCAGTTCTTC. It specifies CASSPDSGTSYNEQFF.

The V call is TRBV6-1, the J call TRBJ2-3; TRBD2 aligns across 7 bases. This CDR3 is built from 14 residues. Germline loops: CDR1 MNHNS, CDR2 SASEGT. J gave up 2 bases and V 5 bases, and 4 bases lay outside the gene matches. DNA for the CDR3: TGTGCCAGCAGTCCCCGGGGGGACACAGATACGCAGTATTTT. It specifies CASSPRGDTDTQYF.

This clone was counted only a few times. CDR3 sequence reads: CASYLVSGGTEAFF. The CDR3 region has the DNA TGTGCCAGCTACTTAGTTTCAGGGGGCACTGAAGCTTTCTTT. V and J are TRBV27 and TRBJ1-1, with TRBD1 matching over 7 bases. The CDR3 loop spans 14 amino acids. The V gene end was trimmed by 8 bases and the J gene end by 4 bases; junction bases not matched to a gene: 10. Germline-derived CDR1 and CDR2 are MNHEY and SMNVEV (reference sequence).

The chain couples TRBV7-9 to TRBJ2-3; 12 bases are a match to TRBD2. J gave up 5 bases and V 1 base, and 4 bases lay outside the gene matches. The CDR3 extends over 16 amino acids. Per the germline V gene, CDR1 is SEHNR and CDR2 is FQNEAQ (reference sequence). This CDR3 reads CASSLGTSGVGDTQYF. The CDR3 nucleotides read TGTGCCAGCAGCTTAGGGACTAGCGGGGTTGGAGATACGCAGTATTTT.

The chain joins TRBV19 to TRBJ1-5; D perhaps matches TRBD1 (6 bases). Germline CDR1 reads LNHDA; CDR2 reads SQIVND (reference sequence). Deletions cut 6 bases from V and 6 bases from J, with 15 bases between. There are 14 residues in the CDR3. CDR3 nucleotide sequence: TGTGCCAGTAGCCACAGGGAATTTGGTCAGCCCCAGCATTTT. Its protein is CASSHREFGQPQHF.

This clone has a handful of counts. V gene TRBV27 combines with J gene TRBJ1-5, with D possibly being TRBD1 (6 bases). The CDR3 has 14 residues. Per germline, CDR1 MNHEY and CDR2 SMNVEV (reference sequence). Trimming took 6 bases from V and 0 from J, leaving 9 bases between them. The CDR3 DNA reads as TGTGCCAGCAGCCACAGGGATAGCAATCAGCCCCAGCATTTT. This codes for CASSHRDSNQPQHF.

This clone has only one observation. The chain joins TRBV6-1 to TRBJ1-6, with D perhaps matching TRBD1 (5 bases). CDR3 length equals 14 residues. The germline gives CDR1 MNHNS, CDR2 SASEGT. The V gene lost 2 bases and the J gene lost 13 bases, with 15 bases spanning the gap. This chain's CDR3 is CASSEIDSVTPLHF. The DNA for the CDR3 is TGTGCCAGCAGTGAAATTGACAGTGTGACGCCCCTCCACTTT.

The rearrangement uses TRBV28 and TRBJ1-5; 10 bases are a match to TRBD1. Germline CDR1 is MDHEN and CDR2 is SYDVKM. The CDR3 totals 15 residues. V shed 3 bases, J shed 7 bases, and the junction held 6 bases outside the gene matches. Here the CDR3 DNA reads TGTGCCAGCAGTTTCCGACGACAGGGGGCCCAGCCCCAGCATTTT. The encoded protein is CASSFRRQGAQPQHF.

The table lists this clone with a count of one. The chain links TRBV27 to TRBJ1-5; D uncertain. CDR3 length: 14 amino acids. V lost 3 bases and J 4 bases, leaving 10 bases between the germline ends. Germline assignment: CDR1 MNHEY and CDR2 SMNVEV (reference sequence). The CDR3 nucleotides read TGTGCCAGCAGTTTCCGCGGATGGAATCAGCCCCAGCATTTT. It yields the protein CASSFRGWNQPQHF.

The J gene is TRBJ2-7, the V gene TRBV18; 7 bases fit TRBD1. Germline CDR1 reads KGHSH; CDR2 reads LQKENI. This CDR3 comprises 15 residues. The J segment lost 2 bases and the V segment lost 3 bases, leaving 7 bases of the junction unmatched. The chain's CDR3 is CASSPVGQAAYEQYF. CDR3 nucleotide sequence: TGTGCCAGCTCACCCGTAGGACAGGCAGCCTACGAGCAGTACTTC. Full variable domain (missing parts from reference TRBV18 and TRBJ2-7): NAGVMQNPRHLVRRRGQEARLRCSPMKGHSHVYWYRQLPEEGLKFMVYLQKENIIDESGMPKERFSAEFPKEGPSILRIQQVVRGDSAAYFCASSPVGQAAYEQYFGPGTRLTVT.

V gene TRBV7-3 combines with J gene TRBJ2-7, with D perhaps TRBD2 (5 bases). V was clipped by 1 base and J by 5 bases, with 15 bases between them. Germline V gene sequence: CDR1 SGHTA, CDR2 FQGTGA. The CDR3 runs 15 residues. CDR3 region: CASSLKIRRGNEQYF. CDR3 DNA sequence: TGTGCCAGCAGCTTAAAGATCAGGCGAGGGAACGAGCAGTACTTC.

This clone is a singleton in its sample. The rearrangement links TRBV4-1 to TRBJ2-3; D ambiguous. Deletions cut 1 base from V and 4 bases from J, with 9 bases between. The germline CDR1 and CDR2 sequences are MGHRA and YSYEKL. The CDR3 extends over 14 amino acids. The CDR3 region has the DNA TGCGCCAGCAGCCAAGTAAAATCCGCAGATACGCAGTATTTT. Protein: CASSQVKSADTQYF.

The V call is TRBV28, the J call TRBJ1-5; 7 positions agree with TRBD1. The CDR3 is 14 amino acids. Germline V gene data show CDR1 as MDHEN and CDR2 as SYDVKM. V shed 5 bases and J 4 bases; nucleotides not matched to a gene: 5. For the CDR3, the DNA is TGTGCCAGCAGTCCGGGACAGAGAAATCAGCCCCAGCATTTT. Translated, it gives CASSPGQRNQPQHF.

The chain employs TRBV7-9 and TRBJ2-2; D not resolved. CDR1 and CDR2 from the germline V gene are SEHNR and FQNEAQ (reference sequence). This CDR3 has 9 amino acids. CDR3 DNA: TGTCCGTCCCCCGGGGAGCTGTTTTTT. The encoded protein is CPSPGELFF.

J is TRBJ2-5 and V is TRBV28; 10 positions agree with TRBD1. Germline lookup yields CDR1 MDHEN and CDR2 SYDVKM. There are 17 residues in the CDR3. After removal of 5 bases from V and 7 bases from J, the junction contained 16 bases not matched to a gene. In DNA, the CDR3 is TGTGCCAGCAGTGGAAGGAGGGACAGGGGCATATTGGGGACCCAGTACTTC. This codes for CASSGRRDRGILGTQYF.

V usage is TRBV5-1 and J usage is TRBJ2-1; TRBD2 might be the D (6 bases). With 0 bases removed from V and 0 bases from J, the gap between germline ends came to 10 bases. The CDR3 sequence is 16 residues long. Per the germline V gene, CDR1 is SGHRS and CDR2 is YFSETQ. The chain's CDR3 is CASSLGGVYSYNEQFF. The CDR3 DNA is TGCGCCAGCAGCTTGGGGGGGGTATACTCCTACAATGAGCAGTTCTTC.

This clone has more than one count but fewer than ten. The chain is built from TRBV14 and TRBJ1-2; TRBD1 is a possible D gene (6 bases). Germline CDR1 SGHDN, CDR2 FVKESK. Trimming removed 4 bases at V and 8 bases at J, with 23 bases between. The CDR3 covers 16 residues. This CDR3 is CASSPGGPRFGDGYTF. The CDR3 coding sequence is TGTGCCAGCAGCCCGGGGGGGCCGCGCTTCGGGGACGGCTACACCTTC.

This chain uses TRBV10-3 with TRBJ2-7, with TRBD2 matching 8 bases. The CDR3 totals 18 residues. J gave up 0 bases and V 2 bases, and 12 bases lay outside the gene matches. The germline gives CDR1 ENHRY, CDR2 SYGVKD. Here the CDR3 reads CAISEGPGTSGSSYEQYF. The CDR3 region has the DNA TGTGCCATCAGTGAGGGACCGGGAACTAGCGGTAGCTCCTACGAGCAGTACTTC.

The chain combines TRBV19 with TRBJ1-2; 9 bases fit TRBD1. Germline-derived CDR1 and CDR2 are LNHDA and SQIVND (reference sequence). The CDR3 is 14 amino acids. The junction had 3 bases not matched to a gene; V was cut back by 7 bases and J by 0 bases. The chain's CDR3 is CASTWDRANYGYTF. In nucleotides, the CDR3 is TGTGCCAGTACATGGGACAGGGCTAACTATGGCTACACCTTC.

The CDR3 sequence: CSVDRPRISYNEQFF. The DNA for the CDR3 is TGCAGCGTTGATAGGCCGAGGATTTCCTACAATGAGCAGTTCTTC. The chain is built from TRBV29-1 and TRBJ2-1; D is undetermined. The length of the CDR3 is 15 residues. V lost 3 bases and J 1 base, leaving 13 bases between the germline ends. CDR1 and CDR2 (germline): SQVTM, ANQGSEA.